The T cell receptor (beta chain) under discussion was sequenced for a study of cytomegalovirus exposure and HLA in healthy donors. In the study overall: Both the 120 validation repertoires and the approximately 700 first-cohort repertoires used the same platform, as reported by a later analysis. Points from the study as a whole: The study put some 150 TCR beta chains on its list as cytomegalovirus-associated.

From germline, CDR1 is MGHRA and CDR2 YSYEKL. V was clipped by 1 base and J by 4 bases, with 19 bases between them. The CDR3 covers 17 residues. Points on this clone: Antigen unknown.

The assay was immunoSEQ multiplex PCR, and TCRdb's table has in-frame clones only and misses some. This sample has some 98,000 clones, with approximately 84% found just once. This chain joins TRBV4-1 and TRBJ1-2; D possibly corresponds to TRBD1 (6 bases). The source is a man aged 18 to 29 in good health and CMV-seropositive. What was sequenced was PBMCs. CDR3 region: CASSQVTSNRVFYGYTF. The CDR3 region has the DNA TGCGCCAGCAGCCAAGTCACCTCAAACAGGGTTTTCTATGGCTACACCTTC.